The 2 T cell receptor beta chains below were found in one sample sequenced in a study of T cells in Graves' hyperthyroidism and ophthalmopathy. The CDR3 regions of TCR beta were amplified from RNA transcripts. In the first-round RT-PCR of the TCR CDR3, the HTBI primer set was used. TCRdb ran MiXCR on the multiplex PCR reads and lists one entry per CDR3 protein. Among around 200,000 distinct CDR3 sequences listed, approximately 20% were seen once. The source material was blood. Receptors originate from a man aged 40-55 years with Graves' hyperthyroidism.

This clonotype was detected many times. This chain uses TRBV20-1 with TRBJ1-6; perhaps TRBD1 as D (5 bases). CDR1 DFQATT and CDR2 SNEGSKA come from the germline V gene (reference sequence). The CDR3 has 13 amino acids. The V end was cut by 3 bases, the J end by 10 bases, with 13 bases between. This CDR3 is CSARGGVRSPLHF. The CDR3 nucleotides read TGCAGTGCTAGGGGGGGGGTTCGGTCACCCCTCCACTTT.

This clonotype has only a few counts. The chain carries TRBV10-1 and TRBJ2-1; 10 positions match TRBD2. CDR1 and CDR2 from the germline V gene are WNHNN and SYGVQD (reference sequence). V lost 7 bases, J lost 10 bases, and 7 bases stayed unmatched. The CDR3 totals 13 residues. The CDR3 here is CASTDSGRTEQFF. Here the CDR3 DNA reads TGCGCCAGCACAGATAGCGGGAGGACGGAGCAGTTCTTC.